These T cell receptor beta chains were read from a single sample in a study of shared clonotypes between healthy human individuals. This table comes from immunoSEQ multiplex PCR, and its TCRdb copy is limited to in-frame clones, with some not included. Counted here are about 1,900,000 clones, roughly 94% occurring once; the ten biggest clones make up roughly 1.2%. The sequenced sample was naive CD8+ T cells sorted from blood. These receptors were taken from a man younger than 30 in good health. CDR3s include the opening cysteine and the closing phenylalanine or tryptophan. Each record gives: J gene, D gene, clone size, V gene, CDR3 DNA, CDR3 protein. D genes are given only for firm matches. The size field is filled for only some rows; it gives once, few, many or a size class.

j_gene: TRBJ2-1
d_gene: NA
abundance: NA
v_gene: TRBV27
CDR3nt: TGTGCCAGCAGTTTGAGGGCCGCGCCTTACAATGAGCAGTTCTTC
CDR3aa: CASSLRAAPYNEQFF

j_gene: TRBJ1-1
d_gene: NA
abundance: NA
v_gene: TRBV28
CDR3nt: TGTGCCAGCAGTTTTCTAGGGGGGCCTGAAGCTTTCTTT
CDR3aa: CASSFLGGPEAFF

j_gene: TRBJ2-3
d_gene: NA
abundance: NA
v_gene: TRBV5-6
CDR3nt: TGTGCCAGCAGCTACGGGACCCCCGATACGCAGTATTTT
CDR3aa: CASSYGTPDTQYF

j_gene: TRBJ2-1
d_gene: TRBD2
abundance: NA
v_gene: TRBV5-1
CDR3nt: TGCGCCAGCAGCTTGGAGGCTAGCGGGGGAAGTGAGCAGTTCTTC
CDR3aa: CASSLEASGGSEQFF

j_gene: TRBJ1-2
d_gene: NA
abundance: NA
v_gene: TRBV4-3
CDR3nt: TGCGCCAGCAGCGGGATCGGGGGCGCCGACTATGGCTACACCTTC
CDR3aa: CASSGIGGADYGYTF

j_gene: TRBJ2-7
d_gene: TRBD1
abundance: NA
v_gene: TRBV7-6
CDR3nt: TGTGCCAGCAGCCACCGGGACAGGGGTGTCTACGAGCAGTACTTC
CDR3aa: CASSHRDRGVYEQYF

j_gene: TRBJ2-7
d_gene: TRBD2
abundance: NA
v_gene: TRBV27
CDR3nt: TGTGCCAGCAGTTTAGGGGGCGGGAGGGCCGACGAGCAGTACTTC
CDR3aa: CASSLGGGRADEQYF

j_gene: TRBJ2-5
d_gene: TRBD1
abundance: NA
v_gene: TRBV7-9
CDR3nt: TGTGCCAGCAGCCTTGGACAGGGGGCTATAGAGACCCAGTACTTC
CDR3aa: CASSLGQGAIETQYF

j_gene: TRBJ2-1
d_gene: NA
abundance: NA
v_gene: TRBV14
CDR3nt: TGTGCCAGCAGCCAAGTGGAGACAGGATACAATGAGCAGTTCTTC
CDR3aa: CASSQVETGYNEQFF

j_gene: TRBJ1-2
d_gene: TRBD1
abundance: NA
v_gene: TRBV5-4
CDR3nt: TGTGCCAGCAGCGCCGGGGACAGGGGACCCTACACCTTC
CDR3aa: CASSAGDRGPYTF

j_gene: TRBJ2-7
d_gene: NA
abundance: few
v_gene: TRBV7-9
CDR3nt: TGTGCTAGTGGGAATACCAACGAGCAGTACTTC
CDR3aa: CASGNTNEQYF

j_gene: TRBJ2-7
d_gene: TRBD2
abundance: NA
v_gene: TRBV9
CDR3nt: TGTGCCAGCAGCTCCGGACTAGCGGGAGCCGCCTACGAGCAGTACTTC
CDR3aa: CASSSGLAGAAYEQYF

j_gene: TRBJ2-2
d_gene: NA
abundance: NA
v_gene: TRBV11-2
CDR3nt: TGTGCCAGCAGCTTAGCTCCTAGCATCACCGGGGAGCTGTTTTTT
CDR3aa: CASSLAPSITGELFF

j_gene: TRBJ2-5
d_gene: NA
abundance: NA
v_gene: TRBV5-4
CDR3nt: TGTGCCAGCAGGGACGACTCGGCTCAGGTTTTGCAAGAGACCCAGTACTTC
CDR3aa: CASRDDSAQVLQETQYF

j_gene: TRBJ1-3
d_gene: NA
abundance: NA
v_gene: TRBV7-8
CDR3nt: TGTGCCAGCAGCTTGGGGCAGTCGGTGAGAAACACCATATATTTT
CDR3aa: CASSLGQSVRNTIYF

j_gene: TRBJ2-5
d_gene: NA
abundance: NA
v_gene: TRBV28
CDR3nt: TGTGCCAGCATCTTCAGGGGGGGGAAAGAGACCCAGTACTTC
CDR3aa: CASIFRGGKETQYF

j_gene: TRBJ1-2
d_gene: TRBD1
abundance: NA
v_gene: TRBV5-4
CDR3nt: TGTGCCAGCAGCTCCCGGGACAGGGCTAACTATGGCTACACCTTC
CDR3aa: CASSSRDRANYGYTF

j_gene: TRBJ1-2
d_gene: NA
abundance: NA
v_gene: TRBV7-9
CDR3nt: TGTGCCAGCAGCCCCCCGGGGGACGATGGCTACACCTTC
CDR3aa: CASSPPGDDGYTF

j_gene: TRBJ2-7
d_gene: NA
abundance: NA
v_gene: TRBV19
CDR3nt: TGTGCCAGTTCCGGGACGGCAGACTACGAGCAGTACTTC
CDR3aa: CASSGTADYEQYF

j_gene: TRBJ1-6
d_gene: NA
abundance: NA
v_gene: TRBV28
CDR3nt: TGTGCCAGCAGTCCCAACCGGGGACGGGGGCCCCTCCACTTT
CDR3aa: CASSPNRGRGPLHF

j_gene: TRBJ1-2
d_gene: NA
abundance: NA
v_gene: TRBV11-2
CDR3nt: TGTGCCAGCAGCTTAGATCAGGGTTACTATGGCTACACCTTC
CDR3aa: CASSLDQGYYGYTF

j_gene: TRBJ2-7
d_gene: NA
abundance: NA
v_gene: TRBV27
CDR3nt: TGTGCCAGCAGTTTCCTTACCTCCAGGGGTGAAACCTACGAGCAGTACTTC
CDR3aa: CASSFLTSRGETYEQYF

j_gene: TRBJ2-1
d_gene: NA
abundance: NA
v_gene: TRBV6-1
CDR3nt: TGTGCCAGCAGTGAATTAAGGAGCTCCTACAATGAGCAGTTCTTC
CDR3aa: CASSELRSSYNEQFF

j_gene: TRBJ2-7
d_gene: NA
abundance: NA
v_gene: TRBV9
CDR3nt: TGTGCCAGCAGCCCCGAGGACATCCCCGGGGAGCAGTACTTC
CDR3aa: CASSPEDIPGEQYF

j_gene: TRBJ2-3
d_gene: NA
abundance: NA
v_gene: TRBV11-2
CDR3nt: TGTGCCAGCAGCACCTCTAGGTCCCCAGATACGCAGTATTTT
CDR3aa: CASSTSRSPDTQYF

j_gene: TRBJ1-1
d_gene: NA
abundance: NA
v_gene: TRBV4-1
CDR3nt: TGCGCCAGCAGCCAAGTTGGCAGCCGGGTAGCTTTCTTT
CDR3aa: CASSQVGSRVAFF

j_gene: TRBJ1-1
d_gene: NA
abundance: once
v_gene: TRBV27
CDR3nt: TGTGCCAGCAGTTTACTAACAGGGTTCACTGAAGCTTTCTTT
CDR3aa: CASSLLTGFTEAFF

j_gene: TRBJ2-7
d_gene: NA
abundance: NA
v_gene: TRBV7-9
CDR3nt: TGTGCCAGCATGGGGCAGGGGACCTACGAGCAGTACTTC
CDR3aa: CASMGQGTYEQYF

j_gene: TRBJ2-5
d_gene: NA
abundance: NA
v_gene: TRBV5-6
CDR3nt: TGTGCCAGCAGCTTGGGCGGACAAGAGACCCAGTACTTC
CDR3aa: CASSLGGQETQYF